The TCR beta chain described here comes from a study of a mutant IDH1 vaccine in newly diagnosed glioma. In the study overall: Patients received eight vaccinations in weeks 1, 3, 5, 7, 11, 15, 19, 23. Patients received vaccination from 4-6 weeks after radiotherapy alone, or with temozolomide cycles. Most had both radiotherapy and temozolomide beforehand; others had only one.

The CDR3 contains 18 residues. The ends were cut back, 4 bases at V and 0 bases at J, with 17 bases in the middle. CDR1 is SGDLS, CDR2 YYNGEE, per germline. Time point in this sample: week 5, during vaccination. It was 300 ug of mutant IDH1 20-mer peptide that made up each vaccine dose, given with topical imiquimod. This table comes from immunoSEQ multiplex PCR, and its TCRdb copy is limited to in-frame clones, with some not included. The repertoire holds about 53,000 clones, 82% seen once, with about 3.1% in the top ten. As for this clone: Its antigen is unidentified.

Regarding the study as a whole: Patients showed vaccine-induced immune responses at a rate of approximately 95%.

The chain recombines TRBV9 with TRBJ2-6, with a weak D call TRBD1 (6 bases). The clonotype comes from a young woman with glioma. Some clones in this sample may be carry-over from other donors' samples. Specimen: PBMCs, collected from a glioma patient whose treatment included an IDH1 peptide vaccine. CDR3 loop: CASSSRWGPLSGANVLTF. For the CDR3, the DNA is TGTGCCAGCAGCTCCCGTTGGGGGCCGCTCTCTGGGGCCAACGTCCTGACTTTC.